This T cell receptor (beta chain) was identified in a study of blood T cell repertoires in COVID-19. Turning to the study itself: The origin of the acute and convalescent COVID-19 samples was the United States, Italy and Spain. T cells, B-cell-depleted T cells, or PBMCs supplied cDNA or gDNA.

This clone appeared a few times. V lost 2 bases and J lost 2; bases outside the gene matches: 2. The CDR3 has 14 residues. CDR1 is SGHTA and CDR2 is FQGTGA in the germline V gene. In the authors' methods: Quantification of nucleated cells was approximated via reference gene primer amplification. The repertoire was sequenced with immunoSEQ multiplex PCR; TCRdb's copy has only in-frame clones and lacks some. Clonal size and the V and J genes are those of that table, whereas D and trimming came from the DNA. The sample includes some 270,000 clones, about 90% of them seen just once. Seattle cases were enrolled at active infection and followed longitudinally.

The sample taken for sequencing was peripheral blood. The chain employs TRBV7-3 and TRBJ1-1, with TRBD1 matching over 7 bases. This clonotype was sampled from a woman aged 55-75 years with COVID-19, enrolled during active disease. The CDR3 nucleotides read TGTGCCAGCAGCTTAGGGACAGTTAACACTGAAGCTTTCTTT. As protein: CASSLGTVNTEAFF.